This T cell receptor (beta chain) was identified in a study of blood T cell repertoires in COVID-19. As for the study in general: Samples came from the United States, Italy and Spain, spanning acute and convalescent COVID-19. T cells, B-cell-depleted T cells, or PBMCs supplied cDNA or gDNA.

CDR3 length: 13 amino acids. Germline V gene data show CDR1 as LNHDA and CDR2 as SQIVND (reference sequence). Trimming took off 5 bases at V and 3 bases at J, with 8 bases between the two ends. Source study methods: Amplification from reference gene primers served as the basis for estimated nucleated cell counts. The table came from immunoSEQ multiplex PCR; TCRdb's copy has only in-frame clones and leaves some out. V, J and clone size are taken as reported in that table, and D and trimming were inferred from the DNA itself. The table lists 200,000 to 300,000 clones, 80% to 90% of them singletons. This study enrolled people aged 18 to 89 from under 25 US geographic areas.

This TCR derives from a man in his forties who had recovered from COVID-19. Sequencing was performed on PBMCs or T cells enriched from blood (not recorded which). V is TRBV19 and J is TRBJ1-5; TRBD1 is a possible D gene (6 bases). The CDR3 nucleotides read TGTGCCAGTAGTCGGGACACCAATCAGCCCCAGCATTTT. It encodes CASSRDTNQPQHF.